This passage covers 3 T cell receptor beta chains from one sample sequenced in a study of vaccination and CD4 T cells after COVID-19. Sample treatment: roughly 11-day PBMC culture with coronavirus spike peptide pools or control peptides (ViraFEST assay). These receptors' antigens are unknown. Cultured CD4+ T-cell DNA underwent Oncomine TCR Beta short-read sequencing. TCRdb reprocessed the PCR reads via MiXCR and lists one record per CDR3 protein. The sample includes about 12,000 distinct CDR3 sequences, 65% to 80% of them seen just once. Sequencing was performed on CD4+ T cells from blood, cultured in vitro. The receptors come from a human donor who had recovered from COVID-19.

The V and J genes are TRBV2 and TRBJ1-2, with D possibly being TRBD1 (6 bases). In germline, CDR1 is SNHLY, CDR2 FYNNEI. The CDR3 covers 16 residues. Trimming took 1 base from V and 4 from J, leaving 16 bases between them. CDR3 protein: CASSEVPRQGPYGYTF. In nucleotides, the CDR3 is TGTGCCAGCAGTGAAGTCCCCCGGCAGGGGCCCTATGGCTACACCTTC.

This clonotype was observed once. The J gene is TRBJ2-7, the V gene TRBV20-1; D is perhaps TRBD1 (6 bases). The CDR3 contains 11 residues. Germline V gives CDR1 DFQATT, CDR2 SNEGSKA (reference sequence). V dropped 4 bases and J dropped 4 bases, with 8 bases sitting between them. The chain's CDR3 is CSANRVYEQYF. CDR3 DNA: TGCAGTGCTAACAGGGTTTACGAGCAGTACTTC.

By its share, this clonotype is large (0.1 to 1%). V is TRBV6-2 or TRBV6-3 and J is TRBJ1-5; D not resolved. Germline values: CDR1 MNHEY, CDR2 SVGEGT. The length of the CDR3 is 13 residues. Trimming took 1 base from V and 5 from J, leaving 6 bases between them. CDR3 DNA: TGTGCCAGCAGTTACTATGGGGATCAGCCCCAGCATTTT. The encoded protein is CASSYYGDQPQHF.